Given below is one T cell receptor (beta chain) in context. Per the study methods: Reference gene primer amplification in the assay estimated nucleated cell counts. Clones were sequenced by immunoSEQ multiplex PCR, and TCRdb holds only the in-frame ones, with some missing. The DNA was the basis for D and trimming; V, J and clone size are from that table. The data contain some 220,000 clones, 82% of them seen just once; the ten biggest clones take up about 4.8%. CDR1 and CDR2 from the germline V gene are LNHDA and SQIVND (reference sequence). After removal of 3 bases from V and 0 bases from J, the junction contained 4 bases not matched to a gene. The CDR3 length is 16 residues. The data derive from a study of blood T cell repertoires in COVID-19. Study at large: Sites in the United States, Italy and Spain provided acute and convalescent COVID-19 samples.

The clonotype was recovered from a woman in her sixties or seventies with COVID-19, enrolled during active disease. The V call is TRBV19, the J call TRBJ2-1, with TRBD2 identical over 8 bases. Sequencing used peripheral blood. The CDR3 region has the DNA TGTGCCAGTAGTATGGGGCTAGCGGGCTCCTACAATGAGCAGTTCTTC. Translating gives CASSMGLAGSYNEQFF.